Listed below are T cell receptor beta chains from one sample, sequenced in a study of vaccination and CD4 T cells after COVID-19. Which antigens these TCRs recognize remains unknown. TCRdb itself ran the PCR reads through MiXCR, one entry per CDR3 protein. The sample records under 15,000 distinct CDR3 sequences, approximately 76% being singletons. The sequenced sample was CD4+ T cells from blood, cultured in vitro. The origin of the receptors is a human donor who had recovered from COVID-19. CDR3s include the opening cysteine and the closing phenylalanine or tryptophan. Each record gives: CDR3 DNA, CDR3 protein, D gene, clone size, V gene, J gene. A D gene is named only where the DNA matches it firmly. Clone size is not always given. Where it is, it says once, few, many or a class for expanded clones.

cdr3_nt: TGCAGTGCTAGAGATACTCAGGGTTCACCCCTCCACTTT
cdr3_aa: CSARDTQGSPLHF
d_call: NA
clone_size: NA
v_call: TRBV20-1
j_call: TRBJ1-6

cdr3_nt: TGTGCCAGCAGGCCTATCTCGGGGGGCACTGAAGCTTTCTTT
cdr3_aa: CASRPISGGTEAFF
d_call: NA
clone_size: NA
v_call: TRBV2
j_call: TRBJ1-1

cdr3_nt: TGTGCCAGCAGTTTAGTTCCTAGCGGGACCTCTCGGAGCACAGATACGCAGTATTTT
cdr3_aa: CASSLVPSGTSRSTDTQYF
d_call: TRBD2
clone_size: few
v_call: TRBV27
j_call: TRBJ2-3

cdr3_nt: TGTGCCAGCAGGCCGCGTGTATCGCAGGGTTATCAGCCCCAGCATTTT
cdr3_aa: CASRPRVSQGYQPQHF
d_call: NA
clone_size: few
v_call: TRBV6-2/TRBV6-3
j_call: TRBJ1-5

cdr3_nt: TGTGCCAGCAGTTCGACCGGGGAGCTGTTTTTT
cdr3_aa: CASSSTGELFF
d_call: NA
clone_size: NA
v_call: TRBV28
j_call: TRBJ2-2

cdr3_nt: TGCAGCGTTGAAGATCTACCCCTCGGGGGCTACACCTTC
cdr3_aa: CSVEDLPLGGYTF
d_call: NA
clone_size: NA
v_call: TRBV29-1
j_call: TRBJ1-2

cdr3_nt: TGTGCCACCAGCAGAGATAATTTCGGGGGCTACACCTTC
cdr3_aa: CATSRDNFGGYTF
d_call: NA
clone_size: once
v_call: TRBV15
j_call: TRBJ1-2

cdr3_nt: TGCAGTGCTCCAGATCAGGGGGCTGGGGGCAATCAGCCCCAGCATTTT
cdr3_aa: CSAPDQGAGGNQPQHF
d_call: TRBD1
clone_size: NA
v_call: TRBV20-1
j_call: TRBJ1-5

cdr3_nt: TGCAGTGCTAGAGGCCTCAGGGGGGTCAATCAGCCCCAGCATTTT
cdr3_aa: CSARGLRGVNQPQHF
d_call: TRBD1
clone_size: NA
v_call: TRBV20-1
j_call: TRBJ1-5

cdr3_nt: TGCAGTGCTAGAGAGGGGTCTTTGGGGGATTCACCCCTCCACTTT
cdr3_aa: CSAREGSLGDSPLHF
d_call: NA
clone_size: NA
v_call: TRBV20-1
j_call: TRBJ1-6

cdr3_nt: TGCAGTGCTAGAGGTTTACTCTACCACAATGAGCAGTTCTTC
cdr3_aa: CSARGLLYHNEQFF
d_call: NA
clone_size: NA
v_call: TRBV20-1
j_call: TRBJ2-1

cdr3_nt: TGTGCCAGCAGCTTAGGGGACAGGGATAGAAATGAGCAGTTCTTC
cdr3_aa: CASSLGDRDRNEQFF
d_call: TRBD1
clone_size: NA
v_call: TRBV7-2
j_call: TRBJ2-1

cdr3_nt: TGTGCCAGCACCCCCGTGGAAGGACGATGGAACACTGAAGCTTTCTTT
cdr3_aa: CASTPVEGRWNTEAFF
d_call: NA
clone_size: NA
v_call: TRBV7-2
j_call: TRBJ1-1

cdr3_nt: TGCAGTGCTAGCAAGACAGGGAGGAACACTGAAGCTTTCTTT
cdr3_aa: CSASKTGRNTEAFF
d_call: TRBD1
clone_size: NA
v_call: TRBV20-1
j_call: TRBJ1-1

cdr3_nt: TGTGCCAGCGCAGGGGCGACAGATGGCTACACCTTC
cdr3_aa: CASAGATDGYTF
d_call: NA
clone_size: NA
v_call: TRBV27
j_call: TRBJ1-2

cdr3_nt: TGTGCCAGCAGCTACTCTCGGCTCGGAGGTGAGACCCAGTACTTC
cdr3_aa: CASSYSRLGGETQYF
d_call: NA
clone_size: NA
v_call: TRBV6-5
j_call: TRBJ2-5

cdr3_nt: TGTGCCACCAGGAGAGTGAGAGATTGGGTTTTAAGCGGTGAAGCTTTCTTT
cdr3_aa: CATRRVRDWVLSGEAFF
d_call: NA
clone_size: once
v_call: TRBV15
j_call: TRBJ1-1

cdr3_nt: TGTGCCAGCAGCCGGGCTTCGAGCACAGATACGCAGTATTTT
cdr3_aa: CASSRASSTDTQYF
d_call: NA
clone_size: NA
v_call: TRBV6-1
j_call: TRBJ2-3

cdr3_nt: TGTGCCAGCAGCCCCCGAGGTGACCTTAGCAATCAGCCCCAGCATTTT
cdr3_aa: CASSPRGDLSNQPQHF
d_call: NA
clone_size: NA
v_call: TRBV7-2
j_call: TRBJ1-5

cdr3_nt: TGTGCCAGCAGCGAAAATATAAGGGGCACTGAAGCTTTCTTT
cdr3_aa: CASSENIRGTEAFF
d_call: NA
clone_size: NA
v_call: TRBV12-3/TRBV12-4
j_call: TRBJ1-1

cdr3_nt: TGTGCCAGCAGTCTATCCAGGGATTCACCCCTCCACTTT
cdr3_aa: CASSLSRDSPLHF
d_call: NA
clone_size: NA
v_call: TRBV2
j_call: TRBJ1-6

cdr3_nt: TGTGCCACCAGTGATTTTCCGGGACCAGCCCAGCATTTT
cdr3_aa: CATSDFPGPAQHF
d_call: NA
clone_size: NA
v_call: TRBV24-1
j_call: TRBJ1-5

cdr3_nt: TGTGCCAGCAAACCAGGACAGATTCGCACTGAAGCTTTCTTT
cdr3_aa: CASKPGQIRTEAFF
d_call: NA
clone_size: NA
v_call: TRBV6-1
j_call: TRBJ1-1

cdr3_nt: TGTGCCAGCAGTTCCCGTTTCCAGCCCCAGCATTTT
cdr3_aa: CASSSRFQPQHF
d_call: NA
clone_size: NA
v_call: TRBV27
j_call: TRBJ1-5

cdr3_nt: TGTGCCAGCAGCTTATCGTGGCGGGGGAGGACCGGGGAGCTGTTTTTT
cdr3_aa: CASSLSWRGRTGELFF
d_call: TRBD2
clone_size: NA
v_call: TRBV7-6
j_call: TRBJ2-2

cdr3_nt: TGTGCCAGCTCAGTGAACACTGAAGCTTTCTTT
cdr3_aa: CASSVNTEAFF
d_call: NA
clone_size: NA
v_call: TRBV18
j_call: TRBJ1-1